The 9 T cell receptor beta chains below were found in one sample sequenced in a study of cytomegalovirus exposure and HLA in healthy donors. Primers: 60 Vbeta forward and 13 Jbeta reverse. Sequencing used immunoSEQ multiplex PCR; TCRdb keeps in-frame clones, though not all of them. The profile shows some 130,000 clones, roughly two thirds of them singletons. The sequenced material came from PBMCs. The receptor source for this set is a man aged 30 to 39 in good health and CMV-seropositive.

The V and J genes are TRBV29-1 and TRBJ2-1; D is perhaps TRBD2 (6 bases). CDR3 length: 16 residues. V shed 2 bases and J shed 3 bases, with 17 bases lying between them. Germline V lookup: CDR1 SQVTM, CDR2 ANQGSEA. CDR3: CSVELLAREVYNEQFF. The CDR3 nucleotides are TGCAGCGTTGAACTGCTAGCGAGGGAGGTCTACAATGAGCAGTTCTTC.

This clone appeared a few times. This sequence joins TRBV4-2 and TRBJ1-2, with D unclear. CDR1 is LGHNA, CDR2 YNFKEQ, per germline. CDR3 size: 14 residues. V was shortened by 4 bases and J by 0 bases, with 9 bases between the two germline ends. The DNA for the CDR3 is TGTGCCAGCAGCCTGACACCAGCTAACTATGGCTACACCTTC. Protein product: CASSLTPANYGYTF.

The chain combines TRBV5-4 with TRBJ2-2, with 8 bases that match TRBD1. The CDR3 is made up of 13 amino acids. Germline lookup yields CDR1 SGHNT and CDR2 YYREEE (reference sequence). Unmatched junction bases numbered 3, after V lost 4 bases and J lost 7 bases. The CDR3 DNA is TGTGCCAGCAGCCCCGGACAGGGCGGGGAGCTGTTTTTT. Encoded protein: CASSPGQGGELFF.

This rearrangement joins TRBV4-2 to TRBJ2-4; a possible D gene is TRBD2 (6 bases). There are 17 residues in the CDR3. V lost 0 bases and J lost 7, with 19 bases in between. CDR1 and CDR2 (germline): LGHNA, YNFKEQ. The CDR3 DNA follows: TGTGCCAGCAGCCAAGATTATACGGCTAGCGCTGGTAACATTCAGTACTTC. Amino acid sequence: CASSQDYTASAGNIQYF.

This clone showed up just a few times. The chain employs TRBV10-3 and TRBJ2-2, with D perhaps matching TRBD2 (6 bases). Germline-derived CDR1 and CDR2 are ENHRY and SYGVKD. CDR3 length: 16 amino acids. The V end was cut by 0 bases, the J end by 4 bases, with 12 bases between. CDR3 region: CAISESLREVTGELFF. As DNA, the CDR3 is TGTGCCATCAGTGAGTCGTTGAGGGAGGTCACCGGGGAGCTGTTTTTT.

The chain uses TRBV2 and TRBJ2-1; TRBD1 agrees at 10 bases. V dropped 7 bases and J dropped 5; count of bases not matched to a gene: 8. In germline, CDR1 is SNHLY, CDR2 FYNNEI. The CDR3 sequence is 15 residues long. This CDR3 is CASKVRDRGNNEQFF. The CDR3 DNA follows: TGTGCCAGCAAGGTCCGGGACAGGGGTAACAATGAGCAGTTCTTC.

This chain connects TRBV7-2 to TRBJ2-7, with D hard to call. Germline CDR1 and CDR2: SGHTA and FQGNSA. This CDR3 contains 16 residues. With 5 bases removed from V and 1 base from J, the gap between germline ends came to 18 bases. CDR3 region: CASSLLSLYGSYEQYF. The CDR3 coding sequence is TGTGCCAGCAGCCTACTATCCCTCTACGGGTCCTACGAGCAGTACTTC.

V usage is TRBV7-3 and J usage is TRBJ2-2; possibly TRBD1 for D (5 bases). The germline V gene encodes CDR1 SGHTA and CDR2 FQGTGA. The V and J ends lost 4 bases and 7 bases respectively, with 13 bases between them. The CDR3 loop spans 14 amino acids. CDR3 DNA: TGTGCCAGCAGCTCGGAACAAGGGGTCGGGGAGCTGTTTTTT. Its translation: CASSSEQGVGELFF. Using reference TRBV7-3 and TRBJ2-2 for the parts outside the CDR3, the full variable domain is GAGVSQTPSNKVTEKGKYVELRCDPISGHTALYWYRQSLGQGPEFLIYFQGTGAADDSGLPNDRFFAVRPEGSVSTLKIQRTERGDSAVYLCASSSEQGVGELFFGEGSRLTVL.

V is TRBV18 and J is TRBJ2-5, with a weak D call TRBD2 (5 bases). The CDR3 consists of 15 residues. Per germline, CDR1 KGHSH and CDR2 LQKENI. V was shortened by 4 bases and J by 0 bases, with 12 bases between the two germline ends. The CDR3 loop reads CASSRYRGNQETQYF. The CDR3 DNA follows: TGTGCCAGCTCACGCTACCGGGGTAACCAAGAGACCCAGTACTTC. Using reference TRBV18 and TRBJ2-5 for the parts outside the CDR3, the full variable domain is NAGVMQNPRHLVRRRGQEARLRCSPMKGHSHVYWYRQLPEEGLKFMVYLQKENIIDESGMPKERFSAEFPKEGPSILRIQQVVRGDSAAYFCASSRYRGNQETQYFGPGTRLLVL.